This is a list of T cell receptor beta chains from one sample in a study of blood T cell repertoires in COVID-19. Measured with immunoSEQ multiplex PCR; TCRdb has only the in-frame clones, and not every one. The sample holds over 150,000 clones, 87% seen once. Material for sequencing was peripheral blood. The source is a woman in her sixties or seventies who had recovered from COVID-19. The CDR3 runs from the conserved cysteine through the conserved F or W. The D gene is left open where the match is weak. Clone sizes are given selectively: once, few, many, or a class where the clone is expanded.

CDR3aa: CASSQGPARGETQYF; CDR3nt: TGTGCCAGCAGCCAAGGCCCCGCCAGGGGGGAGACCCAGTACTTC; d_gene: TRBD1; v_gene: TRBV3-1/TRBV3-2; abundance: .; j_gene: TRBJ2-5
CDR3aa: CAIKKGTGMATGELFF; CDR3nt: TGTGCCATCAAAAAAGGGACAGGGATGGCCACCGGGGAGCTGTTTTTT; d_gene: TRBD1; v_gene: TRBV10-3; abundance: once; j_gene: TRBJ2-2
CDR3aa: CASSLYQSGETQYF; CDR3nt: TGCGCCAGCAGCTTGTATCAGTCAGGCGAGACCCAGTACTTC; d_gene: .; v_gene: TRBV5-1; abundance: .; j_gene: TRBJ2-5
CDR3aa: CASSQEPSAGYYGYTF; CDR3nt: TGCGCCAGCAGCCAAGAACCCTCGGCAGGGTACTATGGCTACACCTTC; d_gene: .; v_gene: TRBV4-1; abundance: .; j_gene: TRBJ1-2
CDR3aa: CASSFGLAGRTLVYNEQFF; CDR3nt: TGTGCCAGCAGTTTTGGACTAGCGGGGCGCACCTTGGTCTACAATGAGCAGTTCTTC; d_gene: TRBD2; v_gene: TRBV28; abundance: once; j_gene: TRBJ2-1
CDR3aa: CASVDRGVTEAFF; CDR3nt: TGTGCCAGCGTCGACAGGGGGGTCACTGAAGCTTTCTTT; d_gene: TRBD1; v_gene: TRBV3-1/TRBV3-2; abundance: .; j_gene: TRBJ1-1
CDR3aa: CASSFGLAGRLQYF; CDR3nt: TGTGCCAGCAGCTTTGGACTAGCTGGGCGACTCCAGTACTTC; d_gene: TRBD2; v_gene: TRBV7-2; abundance: .; j_gene: TRBJ2-5
CDR3aa: CASSLEGARNYGYTF; CDR3nt: TGTGCCAGCAGCTTGGAGGGGGCGCGGAACTATGGCTACACCTTC; d_gene: TRBD1; v_gene: TRBV5-4; abundance: .; j_gene: TRBJ1-2
CDR3aa: CASRLRLTSESNEQFF; CDR3nt: TGTGCCAGCAGGCTCCGATTGACTAGCGAAAGCAATGAGCAGTTCTTC; d_gene: TRBD2; v_gene: TRBV5-4; abundance: .; j_gene: TRBJ2-1
CDR3aa: CASSTDYNSPLHF; CDR3nt: TGTGCCAGCAGCACTGACTATAATTCACCCCTCCACTTT; d_gene: .; v_gene: TRBV3-1/TRBV3-2; abundance: .; j_gene: TRBJ1-6
CDR3aa: CASSMPGQGERPQHF; CDR3nt: TGTGCCAGTAGTATGCCTGGGCAGGGCGAGAGGCCCCAGCATTTT; d_gene: .; v_gene: TRBV19; abundance: .; j_gene: TRBJ1-5
CDR3aa: CASSQLGGGRNTEAFF; CDR3nt: TGTGCCAGCAGCCAATTGGGGGGGGGACGGAACACTGAAGCTTTCTTT; d_gene: .; v_gene: TRBV3-1/TRBV3-2; abundance: .; j_gene: TRBJ1-1
CDR3aa: CASRGGTGHSMAFF; CDR3nt: TGTGCCAGCAGAGGAGGGACAGGGCACAGTATGGCTTTCTTT; d_gene: TRBD1; v_gene: TRBV28; abundance: .; j_gene: TRBJ1-1
CDR3aa: CASSLVAGGPGTQYF; CDR3nt: TGTGCCAGCAGTTTAGTAGCGGGGGGGCCGGGCACGCAGTATTTT; d_gene: TRBD2; v_gene: TRBV28; abundance: .; j_gene: TRBJ2-3
CDR3aa: CASSPRVSTGSPSYEQYF; CDR3nt: TGCGCCAGCAGCCCAAGAGTCTCCACAGGGTCCCCCTCCTACGAGCAGTACTTC; d_gene: .; v_gene: TRBV4-1; abundance: .; j_gene: TRBJ2-7
CDR3aa: CASSPLAGADTQYF; CDR3nt: TGTGCCAGCAGCCCCCTCGCCGGGGCAGATACGCAGTATTTT; d_gene: .; v_gene: TRBV3-1/TRBV3-2; abundance: .; j_gene: TRBJ2-3
CDR3aa: CASSSAATNTGELFF; CDR3nt: TGCGCCAGCAGCTCAGCGGCCACGAACACCGGGGAGCTGTTTTTT; d_gene: .; v_gene: TRBV5-1; abundance: .; j_gene: TRBJ2-2
CDR3aa: CASSQAVGQPQHF; CDR3nt: TGTGCCAGTAGTCAGGCAGTGGGTCAGCCCCAGCATTTT; d_gene: .; v_gene: TRBV19; abundance: .; j_gene: TRBJ1-5
CDR3aa: CATSDPGTGAYNEQFF; CDR3nt: TGTGCCACCAGTGACCCCGGGACAGGGGCCTACAATGAGCAGTTCTTC; d_gene: TRBD1; v_gene: TRBV24-1; abundance: .; j_gene: TRBJ2-1
CDR3aa: CASSYSWTGSPLHF; CDR3nt: TGTGCCAGCAGTTACTCGTGGACAGGGTCACCCCTCCACTTT; d_gene: TRBD1; v_gene: TRBV6-6; abundance: .; j_gene: TRBJ1-6
CDR3aa: CASSRTGPEAFF; CDR3nt: TGTGCCAGCTCACGCACAGGGCCTGAAGCTTTCTTT; d_gene: .; v_gene: TRBV18; abundance: many; j_gene: TRBJ1-1
CDR3aa: CAISLGTPEGYTF; CDR3nt: TGTGCCATCAGTCTCGGGACACCGGAAGGCTACACCTTC; d_gene: .; v_gene: TRBV10-3; abundance: .; j_gene: TRBJ1-2
CDR3aa: CASSWGQDSGYTF; CDR3nt: TGCGCCAGCAGCTGGGGACAGGATAGTGGCTACACCTTC; d_gene: TRBD1; v_gene: TRBV5-1; abundance: .; j_gene: TRBJ1-2
CDR3aa: CASRRTGVSVETQYF; CDR3nt: TGTGCCAGCAGGAGGACAGGGGTGTCGGTAGAGACCCAGTACTTC; d_gene: TRBD1; v_gene: TRBV2; abundance: .; j_gene: TRBJ2-5
CDR3aa: CASSEALDREGDYGYTF; CDR3nt: TGTGCCAGCAGTGAAGCGCTGGACAGGGAAGGTGACTATGGCTACACCTTC; d_gene: TRBD1; v_gene: TRBV2; abundance: .; j_gene: TRBJ1-2
CDR3aa: CASSLAGTGELFF; CDR3nt: TGTGCCAGCAGCTTAGCCGGTACCGGGGAGCTGTTTTTT; d_gene: .; v_gene: TRBV11-2; abundance: many; j_gene: TRBJ2-2
CDR3aa: CASSSRRDSNQPQHF; CDR3nt: TGTGCCAGTAGTTCTCGACGGGATAGCAATCAGCCCCAGCATTTT; d_gene: .; v_gene: TRBV19; abundance: .; j_gene: TRBJ1-5
CDR3aa: CASRSDTSNYGYTF; CDR3nt: TGTGCCAGCAGGTCGGACACTTCTAACTATGGCTACACCTTC; d_gene: .; v_gene: TRBV27; abundance: .; j_gene: TRBJ1-2
CDR3aa: CASSEAVWDRVTGELFF; CDR3nt: TGTGCCAGCAGTGAAGCGGTATGGGACAGGGTCACCGGGGAGCTGTTTTTT; d_gene: TRBD1; v_gene: TRBV2; abundance: .; j_gene: TRBJ2-2
CDR3aa: CASSPGGSENIQYF; CDR3nt: TGTGCCAGCAGTCCCGGCGGGTCCGAAAACATTCAGTACTTC; d_gene: .; v_gene: TRBV6-6; abundance: .; j_gene: TRBJ2-4
CDR3aa: CATSRLRTHYGLSNQPQHF; CDR3nt: TGTGCCACCAGCAGACTACGAACACACTACGGACTAAGCAATCAGCCCCAGCATTTT; d_gene: .; v_gene: TRBV15; abundance: .; j_gene: TRBJ1-5
CDR3aa: CASSLEGPPNSPLHF; CDR3nt: TGTGCCAGCAGCTTGGAGGGGCCTCCTAATTCACCCCTCCACTTT; d_gene: .; v_gene: TRBV7-3; abundance: .; j_gene: TRBJ1-6
CDR3aa: CASSQDGQVYSGELFF; CDR3nt: TGCGCCAGCAGCCAAGATGGACAGGTTTACTCCGGGGAGCTGTTTTTT; d_gene: TRBD1; v_gene: TRBV4-3; abundance: .; j_gene: TRBJ2-2
CDR3aa: CATRGGQGASNTEAFF; CDR3nt: TGTGCCACCCGTGGCGGACAGGGGGCCTCGAACACTGAAGCTTTCTTT; d_gene: TRBD1; v_gene: TRBV5-3; abundance: .; j_gene: TRBJ1-1
CDR3aa: CASSSPGDGNYGYTF; CDR3nt: TGTGCCAGCAGTTCCCCAGGGGATGGGAACTATGGCTACACCTTC; d_gene: .; v_gene: TRBV28; abundance: once; j_gene: TRBJ1-2
CDR3aa: CASSLTGGAGETQYF; CDR3nt: TGCGCCAGCAGCTTGACAGGGGGCGCCGGGGAGACCCAGTACTTC; d_gene: TRBD1; v_gene: TRBV5-1; abundance: .; j_gene: TRBJ2-5
CDR3aa: CASSHTGANNQPQHF; CDR3nt: TGCGCCAGCAGCCACACGGGAGCAAACAATCAGCCCCAGCATTTT; d_gene: .; v_gene: TRBV4-1; abundance: few; j_gene: TRBJ1-5
CDR3aa: CASSLRQGGYQPQHF; CDR3nt: TGTGCCAGCAGTTTGCGACAGGGGGGCTATCAGCCCCAGCATTTT; d_gene: TRBD1; v_gene: TRBV28; abundance: .; j_gene: TRBJ1-5
CDR3aa: CASSYSSGPEAFF; CDR3nt: TGTGCCAGCAGTTACTCGAGCGGTCCTGAAGCTTTCTTT; d_gene: .; v_gene: TRBV6-5; abundance: once; j_gene: TRBJ1-1
CDR3aa: CASSGVPGGVGEQYF; CDR3nt: TGTGCCAGTAGTGGTGTGCCAGGGGGCGTGGGGGAGCAGTACTTC; d_gene: TRBD1; v_gene: TRBV19; abundance: .; j_gene: TRBJ2-7
CDR3aa: CASSEETGTGSNQPQHF; CDR3nt: TGTGCCAGCAGTGAAGAGACAGGGACGGGTAGCAATCAGCCCCAGCATTTT; d_gene: TRBD1; v_gene: TRBV2; abundance: .; j_gene: TRBJ1-5
CDR3aa: CASSPQVGGRNEQFF; CDR3nt: TGTGCCAGCAGCCCGCAGGTGGGAGGGCGCAATGAGCAGTTCTTC; d_gene: TRBD2; v_gene: TRBV7-9; abundance: .; j_gene: TRBJ2-1
CDR3aa: CASSEPGQGQETQYF; CDR3nt: TGCGCCAGCAGTGAGCCGGGACAGGGGCAAGAGACCCAGTACTTC; d_gene: TRBD1; v_gene: TRBV10-2; abundance: few; j_gene: TRBJ2-5
CDR3aa: CASSSRVSYEQYF; CDR3nt: TGTGCCAGCAGCTCCAGGGTCTCCTACGAGCAGTACTTC; d_gene: .; v_gene: TRBV11-1; abundance: once; j_gene: TRBJ2-7
CDR3aa: CAWNRGGSSYNSPLHF; CDR3nt: TGTGCCTGGAACCGCGGGGGGAGCTCCTATAATTCACCCCTCCACTTT; d_gene: .; v_gene: TRBV30; abundance: .; j_gene: TRBJ1-6
CDR3aa: CASSRGGLNYGYTF; CDR3nt: TGTGCCAGCAGCCGGGGGGGGTTAAACTATGGCTACACCTTC; d_gene: .; v_gene: TRBV28; abundance: .; j_gene: TRBJ1-2
CDR3aa: CASSRDRGNYGYTF; CDR3nt: TGTGCCAGCAGCCGGGACAGGGGAAACTATGGCTACACCTTC; d_gene: TRBD1; v_gene: TRBV7-8; abundance: .; j_gene: TRBJ1-2
CDR3aa: CASSAYGGDQPQHF; CDR3nt: TGTGCCAGCAGCGCTTACGGGGGGGATCAGCCCCAGCATTTT; d_gene: .; v_gene: TRBV2; abundance: .; j_gene: TRBJ1-5
CDR3aa: CASRLAGVKDTQYF; CDR3nt: TGTGCCAGCAGGCTAGCGGGGGTTAAAGATACGCAGTATTTT; d_gene: TRBD2; v_gene: TRBV6-5; abundance: .; j_gene: TRBJ2-3
CDR3aa: CASSLQGASNEKLFF; CDR3nt: TGTGCCAGCAGCCTACAGGGAGCCTCGAATGAAAAACTGTTTTTT; d_gene: .; v_gene: TRBV3-1/TRBV3-2; abundance: .; j_gene: TRBJ1-4
CDR3aa: CASSQGLQGRVSGANVLTF; CDR3nt: TGCGCCAGCAGTCAAGGGCTACAGGGTCGAGTCTCTGGGGCCAACGTCCTGACTTTC; d_gene: .; v_gene: TRBV23-1; abundance: .; j_gene: TRBJ2-6
CDR3aa: CSASLTSGQETQYF; CDR3nt: TGCAGTGCTAGTCTGACTAGCGGGCAAGAGACCCAGTACTTC; d_gene: TRBD2; v_gene: TRBV20-1; abundance: .; j_gene: TRBJ2-5
CDR3aa: CASRKAGGVGNYGYTF; CDR3nt: TGTGCCAGCAGAAAGGCTGGGGGGGTGGGTAACTATGGCTACACCTTC; d_gene: .; v_gene: TRBV28; abundance: .; j_gene: TRBJ1-2
CDR3aa: CASSETARRTDTQYF; CDR3nt: TGTGCCAGCAGTGAAACGGCTAGGCGCACAGATACGCAGTATTTT; d_gene: .; v_gene: TRBV6-1; abundance: .; j_gene: TRBJ2-3
CDR3aa: CASSVGGGPGVETQYF; CDR3nt: TGTGCCAGCAGCGTCGGCGGGGGGCCCGGTGTTGAGACCCAGTACTTC; d_gene: TRBD2; v_gene: TRBV9; abundance: .; j_gene: TRBJ2-5
CDR3aa: CASSSSGGVDTQYF; CDR3nt: TGTGCCAGCAGCTCTAGCGGGGGTGTGGATACGCAGTATTTT; d_gene: TRBD2; v_gene: TRBV5-4; abundance: once; j_gene: TRBJ2-3
CDR3aa: CASSYAQGESYEQYF; CDR3nt: TGTGCCAGCAGCTATGCACAGGGAGAATCCTACGAGCAGTACTTC; d_gene: .; v_gene: TRBV7-9; abundance: .; j_gene: TRBJ2-7
CDR3aa: CASSEQGDQPQHF; CDR3nt: TGTGCCAGCAGTGAACAGGGGGATCAGCCCCAGCATTTT; d_gene: TRBD1; v_gene: TRBV2; abundance: .; j_gene: TRBJ1-5
CDR3aa: CSVSTGISTDTQYF; CDR3nt: TGCAGCGTATCGACAGGGATCAGCACAGATACGCAGTATTTT; d_gene: TRBD1; v_gene: TRBV29-1; abundance: .; j_gene: TRBJ2-3
CDR3aa: CASSVGIGELFF; CDR3nt: TGTGCCAGCAGTGTCGGGATCGGGGAGCTGTTTTTT; d_gene: .; v_gene: TRBV2; abundance: .; j_gene: TRBJ2-2